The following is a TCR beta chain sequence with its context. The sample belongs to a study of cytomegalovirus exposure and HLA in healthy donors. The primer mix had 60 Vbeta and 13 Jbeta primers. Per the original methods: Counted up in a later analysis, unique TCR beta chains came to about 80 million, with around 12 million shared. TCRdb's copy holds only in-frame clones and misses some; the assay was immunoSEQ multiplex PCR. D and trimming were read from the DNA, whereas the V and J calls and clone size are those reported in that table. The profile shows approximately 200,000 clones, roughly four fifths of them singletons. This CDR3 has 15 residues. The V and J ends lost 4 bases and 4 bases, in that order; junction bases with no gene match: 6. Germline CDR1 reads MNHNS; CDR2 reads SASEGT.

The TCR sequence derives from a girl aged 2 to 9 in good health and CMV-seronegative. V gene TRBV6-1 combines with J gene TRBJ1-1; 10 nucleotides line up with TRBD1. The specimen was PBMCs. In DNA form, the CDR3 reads TGTGCCAGCAGTGCGCAGGGACAGGGGTCCACTGAAGCTTTCTTT. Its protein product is CASSAQGQGSTEAFF.